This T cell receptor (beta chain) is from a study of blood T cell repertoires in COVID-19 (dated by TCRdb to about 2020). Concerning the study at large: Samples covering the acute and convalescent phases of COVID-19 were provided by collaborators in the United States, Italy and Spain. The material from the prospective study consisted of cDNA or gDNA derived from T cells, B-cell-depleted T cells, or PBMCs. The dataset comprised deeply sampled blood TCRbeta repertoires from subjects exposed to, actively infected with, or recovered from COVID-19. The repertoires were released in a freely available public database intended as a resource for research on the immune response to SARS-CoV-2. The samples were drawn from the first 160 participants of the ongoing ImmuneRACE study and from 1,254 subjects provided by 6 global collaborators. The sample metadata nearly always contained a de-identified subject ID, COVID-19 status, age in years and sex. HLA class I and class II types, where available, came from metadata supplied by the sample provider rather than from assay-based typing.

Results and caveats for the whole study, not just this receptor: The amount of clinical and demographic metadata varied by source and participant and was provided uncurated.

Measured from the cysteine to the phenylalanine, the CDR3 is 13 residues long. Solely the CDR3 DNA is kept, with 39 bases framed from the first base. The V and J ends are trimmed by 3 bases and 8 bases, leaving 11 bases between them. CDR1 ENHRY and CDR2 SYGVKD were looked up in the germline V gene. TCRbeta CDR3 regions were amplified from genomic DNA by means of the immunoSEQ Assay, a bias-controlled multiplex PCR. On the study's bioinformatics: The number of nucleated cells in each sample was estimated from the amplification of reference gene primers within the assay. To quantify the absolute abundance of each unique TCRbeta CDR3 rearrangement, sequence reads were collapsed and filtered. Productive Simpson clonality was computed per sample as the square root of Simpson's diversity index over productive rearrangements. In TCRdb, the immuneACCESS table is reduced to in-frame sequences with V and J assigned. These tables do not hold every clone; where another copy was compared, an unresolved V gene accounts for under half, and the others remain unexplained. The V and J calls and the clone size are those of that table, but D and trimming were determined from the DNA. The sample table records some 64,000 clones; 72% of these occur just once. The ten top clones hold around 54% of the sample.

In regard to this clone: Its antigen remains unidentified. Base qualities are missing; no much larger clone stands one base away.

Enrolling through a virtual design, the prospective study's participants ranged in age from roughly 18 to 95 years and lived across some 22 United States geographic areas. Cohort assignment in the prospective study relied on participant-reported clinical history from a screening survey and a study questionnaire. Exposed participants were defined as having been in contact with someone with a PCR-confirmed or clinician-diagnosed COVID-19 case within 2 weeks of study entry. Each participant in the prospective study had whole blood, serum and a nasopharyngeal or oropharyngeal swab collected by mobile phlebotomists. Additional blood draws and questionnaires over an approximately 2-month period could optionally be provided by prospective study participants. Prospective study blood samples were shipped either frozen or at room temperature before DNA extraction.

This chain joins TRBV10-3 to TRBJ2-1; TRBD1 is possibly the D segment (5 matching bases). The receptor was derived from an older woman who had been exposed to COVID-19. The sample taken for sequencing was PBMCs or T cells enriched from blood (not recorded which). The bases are TGTGCCATCAGTGACGGACAAGCCCATGAGCAGTTCTTC. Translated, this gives CAISDGQAHEQFF.